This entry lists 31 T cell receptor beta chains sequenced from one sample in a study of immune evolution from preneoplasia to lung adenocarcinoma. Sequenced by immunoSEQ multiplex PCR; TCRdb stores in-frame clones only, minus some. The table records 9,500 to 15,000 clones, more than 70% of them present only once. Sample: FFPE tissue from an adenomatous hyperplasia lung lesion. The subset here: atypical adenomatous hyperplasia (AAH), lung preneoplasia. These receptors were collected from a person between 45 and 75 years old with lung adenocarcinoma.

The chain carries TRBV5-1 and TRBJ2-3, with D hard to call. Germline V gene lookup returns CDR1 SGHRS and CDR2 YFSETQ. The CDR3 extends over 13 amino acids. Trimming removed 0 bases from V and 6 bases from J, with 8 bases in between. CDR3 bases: TGCGCCAGCAGCTTGGATGCGGCCGATACGCAGTATTTT. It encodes CASSLDAADTQYF.

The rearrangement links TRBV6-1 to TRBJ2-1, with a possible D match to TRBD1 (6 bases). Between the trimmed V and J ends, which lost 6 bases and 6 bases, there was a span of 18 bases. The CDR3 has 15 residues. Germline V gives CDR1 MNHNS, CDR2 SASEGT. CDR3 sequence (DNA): TGTGCCAGCAGAAACCCGGGGCAGGGGAGCAATGAGCAGTTCTTC. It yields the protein CASRNPGQGSNEQFF.

CDR3 bases: TGCGCCAGCAGCCAAGGACCTTTATTCTCCTACAATGAGCAGTTCTTC. Its translation: CASSQGPLFSYNEQFF. The chain links TRBV4-1 to TRBJ2-1; the D is unclear. Trimming took 1 base from V and 0 from J, leaving 10 bases between them. The CDR3 contains 16 residues. Per germline, CDR1 MGHRA and CDR2 YSYEKL.

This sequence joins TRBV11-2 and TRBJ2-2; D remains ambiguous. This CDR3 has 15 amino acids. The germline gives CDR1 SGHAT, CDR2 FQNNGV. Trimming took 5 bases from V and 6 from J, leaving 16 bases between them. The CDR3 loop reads CASSAAQSAPGELFF. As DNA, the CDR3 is TGTGCCAGCAGCGCAGCTCAGTCGGCCCCCGGGGAGCTGTTTTTT.

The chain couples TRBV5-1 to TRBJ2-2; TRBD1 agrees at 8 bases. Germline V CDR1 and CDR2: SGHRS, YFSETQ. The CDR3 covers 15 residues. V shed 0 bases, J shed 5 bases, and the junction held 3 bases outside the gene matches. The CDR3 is CASSLVQGVTGELFF. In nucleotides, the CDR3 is TGCGCCAGCAGCTTGGTACAGGGGGTGACCGGGGAGCTGTTTTTT.

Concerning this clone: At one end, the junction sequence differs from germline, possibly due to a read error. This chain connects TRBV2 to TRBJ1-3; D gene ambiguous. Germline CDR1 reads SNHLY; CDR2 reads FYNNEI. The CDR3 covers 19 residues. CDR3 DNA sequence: TGTGTCAGCAGTGAACGCCGCGAGGGCCCAAAGAGCTCTGGAAACACCATATATTTT. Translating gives CVSSERREGPKSSGNTIYF.

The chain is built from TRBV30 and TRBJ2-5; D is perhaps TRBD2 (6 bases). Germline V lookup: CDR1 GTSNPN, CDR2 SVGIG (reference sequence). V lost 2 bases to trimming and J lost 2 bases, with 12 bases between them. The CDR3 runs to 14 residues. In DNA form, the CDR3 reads TGTGCCTGGAGTATCGGGAGTTCTCAAGAGACCCAGTACTTC. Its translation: CAWSIGSSQETQYF.

In DNA form, the CDR3 reads TGTGCCAATGCGCGATCAGCGGGAGTGGGGTATGAGCAGTTCTTC. It is translated as CANARSAGVGYEQFF. The J gene is TRBJ2-1, the V gene TRBV19, with TRBD2 matching 8 bases. Germline V gene data show CDR1 as LNHDA and CDR2 as SQIVND (reference sequence). V lost 10 bases, J lost 8 bases, and 16 bases stayed unmatched. The CDR3 is made up of 15 amino acids.

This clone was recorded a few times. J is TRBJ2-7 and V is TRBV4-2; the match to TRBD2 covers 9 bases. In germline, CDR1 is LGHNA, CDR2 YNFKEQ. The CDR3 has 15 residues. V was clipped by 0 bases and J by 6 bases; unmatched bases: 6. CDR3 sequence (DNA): TGTGCCAGCAGCCAAGATATAGCGGGAGTGTCCGAGCAGTACTTC. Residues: CASSQDIAGVSEQYF.

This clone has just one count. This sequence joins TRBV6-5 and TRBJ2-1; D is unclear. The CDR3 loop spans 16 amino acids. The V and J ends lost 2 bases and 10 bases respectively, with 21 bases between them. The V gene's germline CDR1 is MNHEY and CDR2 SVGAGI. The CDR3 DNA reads TGTGCCAGCAGTTACCGCCTAGATGGGGTACAATGGGAGCAGTTCTTC. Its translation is CASSYRLDGVQWEQFF.

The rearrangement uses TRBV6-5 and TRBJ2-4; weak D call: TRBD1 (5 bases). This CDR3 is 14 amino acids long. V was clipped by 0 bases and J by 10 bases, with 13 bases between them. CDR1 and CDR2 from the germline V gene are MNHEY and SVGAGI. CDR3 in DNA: TGTGCCAGCAGTTACTCGGCAGGGTTAAGGATTCAGTACTTC. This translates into CASSYSAGLRIQYF.

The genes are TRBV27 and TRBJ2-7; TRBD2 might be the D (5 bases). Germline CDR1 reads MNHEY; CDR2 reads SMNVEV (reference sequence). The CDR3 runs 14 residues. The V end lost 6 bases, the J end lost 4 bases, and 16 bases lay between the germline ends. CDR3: CASSITGNRYEQYF. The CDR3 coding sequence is TGTGCCAGCAGCATCACGGGGAATAGGTACGAGCAGTACTTC.

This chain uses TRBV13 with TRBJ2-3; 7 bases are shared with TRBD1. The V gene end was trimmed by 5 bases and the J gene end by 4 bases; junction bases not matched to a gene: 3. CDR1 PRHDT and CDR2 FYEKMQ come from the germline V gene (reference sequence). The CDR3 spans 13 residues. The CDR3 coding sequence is TGTGCCAGCAGCGCACAGGGGTCAGATACGCAGTATTTT. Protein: CASSAQGSDTQYF. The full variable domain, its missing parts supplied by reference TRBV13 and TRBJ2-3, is AAGVIQSPRHLIKEKRETATLKCYPIPRHDTVYWYQQGPGQDPQFLISFYEKMQSDKGSIPDRFSAQQFSDYHSELNMSSLELGDSALYFCASSAQGSDTQYFGPGTRLTVL.

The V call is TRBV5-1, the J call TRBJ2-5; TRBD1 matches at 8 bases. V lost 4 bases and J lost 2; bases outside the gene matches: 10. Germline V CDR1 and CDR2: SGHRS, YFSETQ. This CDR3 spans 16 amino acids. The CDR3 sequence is CASSRNRGKGQETQYF. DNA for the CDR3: TGCGCCAGCAGCCGAAACAGGGGGAAGGGGCAAGAGACCCAGTACTTC. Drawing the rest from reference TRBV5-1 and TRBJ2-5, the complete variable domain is KAGVTQTPRYLIKTRGQQVTLSCSPISGHRSVSWYQQTPGQGLQFLFEYFSETQRNKGNFPGRFSGRQFSNSRSEMNVSTLELGDSALYLCASSRNRGKGQETQYFGPGTRLLVL.

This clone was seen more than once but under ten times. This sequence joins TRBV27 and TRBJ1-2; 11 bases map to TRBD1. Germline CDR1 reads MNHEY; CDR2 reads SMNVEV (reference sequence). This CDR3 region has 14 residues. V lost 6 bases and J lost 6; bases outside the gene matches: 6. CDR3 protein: CASSPDRGQNGYTF. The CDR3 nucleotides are TGTGCCAGCAGCCCGGACAGGGGGCAAAATGGCTACACCTTC.

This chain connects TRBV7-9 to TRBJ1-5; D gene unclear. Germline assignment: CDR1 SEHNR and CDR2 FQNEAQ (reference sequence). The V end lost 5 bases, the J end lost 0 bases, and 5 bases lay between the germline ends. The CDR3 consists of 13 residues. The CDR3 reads CASSRSSNQPQHF. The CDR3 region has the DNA TGTGCCAGCAGCCGAAGTAGCAATCAGCCCCAGCATTTT.

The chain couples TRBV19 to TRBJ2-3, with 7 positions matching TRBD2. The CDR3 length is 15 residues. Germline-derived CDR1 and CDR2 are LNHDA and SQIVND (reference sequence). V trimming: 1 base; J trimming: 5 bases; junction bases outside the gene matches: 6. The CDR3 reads CASSIGGGRGDTQYF. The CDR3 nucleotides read TGTGCCAGTAGTATAGGCGGGGGTAGAGGAGATACGCAGTATTTT.

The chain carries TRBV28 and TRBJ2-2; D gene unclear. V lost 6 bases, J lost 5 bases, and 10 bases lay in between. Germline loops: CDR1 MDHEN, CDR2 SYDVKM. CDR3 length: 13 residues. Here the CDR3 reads CASRTYRTGELFF. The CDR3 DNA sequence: TGTGCCAGCAGGACCTATCGGACCGGGGAGCTGTTTTTT.

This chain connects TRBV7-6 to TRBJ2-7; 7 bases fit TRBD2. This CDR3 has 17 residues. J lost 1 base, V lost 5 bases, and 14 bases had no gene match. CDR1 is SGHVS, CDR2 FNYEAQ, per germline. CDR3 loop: CASSPTSGGRLSYEQYF. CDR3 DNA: TGTGCCAGCAGCCCCACATCTGGCGGGAGATTATCCTACGAGCAGTACTTC.

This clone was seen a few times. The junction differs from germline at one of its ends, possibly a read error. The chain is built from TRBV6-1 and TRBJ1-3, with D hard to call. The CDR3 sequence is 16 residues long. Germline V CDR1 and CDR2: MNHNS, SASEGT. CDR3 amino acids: CASREGEAYSGNTIYF. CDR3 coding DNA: TGTGCCAGCAGGGAAGGAGAGGCGTACTCTGGAAACACCATATATTTT.

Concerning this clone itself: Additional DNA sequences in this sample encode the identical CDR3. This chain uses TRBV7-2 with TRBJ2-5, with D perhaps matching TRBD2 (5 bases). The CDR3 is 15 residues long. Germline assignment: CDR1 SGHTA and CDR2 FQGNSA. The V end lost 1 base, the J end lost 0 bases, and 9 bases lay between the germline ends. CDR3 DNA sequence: TGTGCCAGCAGCTTAGAACTAGGCAACCAAGAGACCCAGTACTTC. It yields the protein CASSLELGNQETQYF.

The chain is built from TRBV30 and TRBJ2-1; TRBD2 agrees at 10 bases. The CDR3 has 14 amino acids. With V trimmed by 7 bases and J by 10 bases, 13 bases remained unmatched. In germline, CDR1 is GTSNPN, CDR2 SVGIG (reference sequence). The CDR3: CASSPRTSGREQFF. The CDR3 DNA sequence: TGTGCCTCCTCCCCAAGGACTAGCGGACGGGAGCAGTTCTTC.

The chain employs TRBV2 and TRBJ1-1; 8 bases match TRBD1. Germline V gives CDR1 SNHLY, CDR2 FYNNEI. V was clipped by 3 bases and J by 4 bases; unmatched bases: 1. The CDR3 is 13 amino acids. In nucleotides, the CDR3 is TGTGCCAGCAGTGACAGGGGGCCCACTGAAGCTTTCTTT. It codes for CASSDRGPTEAFF.

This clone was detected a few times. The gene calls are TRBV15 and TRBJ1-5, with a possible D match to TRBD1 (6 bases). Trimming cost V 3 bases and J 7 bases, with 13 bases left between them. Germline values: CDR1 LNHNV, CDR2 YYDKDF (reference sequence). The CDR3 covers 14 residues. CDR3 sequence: CATSRGGGSQPQHF. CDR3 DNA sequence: TGTGCCACCAGCAGGGGAGGGGGTTCACAGCCCCAGCATTTT.

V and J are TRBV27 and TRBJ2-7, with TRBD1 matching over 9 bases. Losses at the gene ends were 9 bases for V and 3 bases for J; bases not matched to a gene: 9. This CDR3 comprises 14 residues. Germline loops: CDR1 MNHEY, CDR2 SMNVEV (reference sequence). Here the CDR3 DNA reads TGTGCCAGTCGACAACAGGGGGCTTACTACGAGCAGTACTTC. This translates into CASRQQGAYYEQYF.

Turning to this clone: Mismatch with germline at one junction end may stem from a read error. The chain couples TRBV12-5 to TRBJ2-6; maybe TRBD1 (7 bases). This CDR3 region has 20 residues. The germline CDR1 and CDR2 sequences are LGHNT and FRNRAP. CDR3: CVSAYGAGTVDFSGANVLTF. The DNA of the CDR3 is TGTGTTAGTGCCTATGGGGCGGGGACAGTCGACTTCTCTGGGGCCAACGTCCTGACTTTC.

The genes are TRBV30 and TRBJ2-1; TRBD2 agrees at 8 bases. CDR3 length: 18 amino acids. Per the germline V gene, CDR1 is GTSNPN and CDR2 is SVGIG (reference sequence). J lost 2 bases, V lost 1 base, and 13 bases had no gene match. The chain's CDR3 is CAWSGFLGGRKPYNEQFF. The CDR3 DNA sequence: TGTGCCTGGAGTGGTTTTCTGGGCGGGAGGAAGCCCTACAATGAGCAGTTCTTC.

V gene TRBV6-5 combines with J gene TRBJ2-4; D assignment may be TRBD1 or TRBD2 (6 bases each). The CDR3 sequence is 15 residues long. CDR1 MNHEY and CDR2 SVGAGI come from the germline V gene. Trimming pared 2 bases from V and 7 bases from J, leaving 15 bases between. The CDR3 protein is CASSYRAGGANIQYF. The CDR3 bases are TGTGCCAGCAGTTACCGTGCCGGGGGCGCGAACATTCAGTACTTC.

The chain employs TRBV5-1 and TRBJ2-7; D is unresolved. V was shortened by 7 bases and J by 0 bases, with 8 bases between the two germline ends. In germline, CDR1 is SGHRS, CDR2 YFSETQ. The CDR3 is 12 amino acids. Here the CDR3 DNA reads TGCGCCAGCCGGGCGAACTCCTACGAGCAGTACTTC. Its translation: CASRANSYEQYF.

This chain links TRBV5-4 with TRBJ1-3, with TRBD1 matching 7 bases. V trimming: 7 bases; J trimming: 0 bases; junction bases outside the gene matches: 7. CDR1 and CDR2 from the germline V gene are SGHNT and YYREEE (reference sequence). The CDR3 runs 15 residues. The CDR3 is CASSEGALSGNTIYF. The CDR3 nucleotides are TGTGCCAGCTCGGAGGGGGCTCTCTCTGGAAACACCATATATTTT.

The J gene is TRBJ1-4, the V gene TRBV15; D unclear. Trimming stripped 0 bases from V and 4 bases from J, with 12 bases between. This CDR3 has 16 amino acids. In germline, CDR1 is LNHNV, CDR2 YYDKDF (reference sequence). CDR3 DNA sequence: TGTGCCACCAGCAGAGATAAGTCAGCTTTTAATGAAAAACTGTTTTTT. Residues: CATSRDKSAFNEKLFF.